This T cell receptor (beta chain) was profiled in a study of T cell responses to AZD1222 COVID-19 vaccine. Assay used: immunoSEQ multiplex PCR; TCRdb lists only in-frame clones, some missing. The table has about 160,000 clones, about 89% seen once. There are 12 residues in the CDR3. Germline V gives CDR1 MNHEY, CDR2 SVGEGT. With 5 bases clipped from V and 4 bases from J, the junction kept 1 base outside the gene matches. The sample consisted of peripheral blood, taken on day 0 of AZD1222 vaccination. The chain combines TRBV6-2 or TRBV6-3 with TRBJ1-1; TRBD1 matches 7 bases. The origin of this receptor is an adult in good health. DNA for the CDR3: TGTGCCAGCAGTCGACAGGGCACTGAAGCTTTCTTT. Its translation is CASSRQGTEAFF.